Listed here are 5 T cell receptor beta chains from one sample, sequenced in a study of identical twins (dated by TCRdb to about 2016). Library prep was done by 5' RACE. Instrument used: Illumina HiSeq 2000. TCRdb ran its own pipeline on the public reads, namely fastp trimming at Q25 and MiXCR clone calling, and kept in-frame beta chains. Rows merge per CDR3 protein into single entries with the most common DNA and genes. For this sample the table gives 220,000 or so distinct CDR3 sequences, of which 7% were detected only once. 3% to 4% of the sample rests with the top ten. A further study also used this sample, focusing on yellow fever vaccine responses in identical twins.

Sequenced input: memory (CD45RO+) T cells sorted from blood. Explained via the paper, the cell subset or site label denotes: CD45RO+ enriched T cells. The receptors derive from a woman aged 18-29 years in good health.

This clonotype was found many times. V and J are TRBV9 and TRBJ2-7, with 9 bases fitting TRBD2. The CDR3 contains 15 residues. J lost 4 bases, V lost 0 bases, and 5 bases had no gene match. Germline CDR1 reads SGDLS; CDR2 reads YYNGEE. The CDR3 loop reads CASSVDPSGRYEQYF. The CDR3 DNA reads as TGTGCCAGCAGCGTAGACCCCAGCGGGAGGTACGAGCAGTACTTC.

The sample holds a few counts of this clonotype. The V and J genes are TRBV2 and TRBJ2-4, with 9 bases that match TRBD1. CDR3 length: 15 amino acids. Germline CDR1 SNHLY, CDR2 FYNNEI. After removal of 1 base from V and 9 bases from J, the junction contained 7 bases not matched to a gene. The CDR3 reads CASSEVNRGLVIQYF. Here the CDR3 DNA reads TGTGCCAGCAGTGAAGTGAACAGGGGGCTAGTCATTCAGTACTTC. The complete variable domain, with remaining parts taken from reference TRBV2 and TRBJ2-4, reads EPEVTQTPSHQVTQMGQEVILRCVPISNHLYFYWYRQILGQKVEFLVSFYNNEISEKSEIFDDQFSVERPDGSNFTLKIRSTKLEDSAMYFCASSEVNRGLVIQYFGAGTRLSVL.

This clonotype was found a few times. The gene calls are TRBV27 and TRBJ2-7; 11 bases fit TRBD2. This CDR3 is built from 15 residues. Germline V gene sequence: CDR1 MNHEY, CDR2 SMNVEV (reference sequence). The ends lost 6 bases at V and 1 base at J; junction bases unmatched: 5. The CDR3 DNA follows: TGTGCCAGCAGGATACTAGCGGGAGTTTCCTACGAGCAGTACTTC. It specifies CASRILAGVSYEQYF.

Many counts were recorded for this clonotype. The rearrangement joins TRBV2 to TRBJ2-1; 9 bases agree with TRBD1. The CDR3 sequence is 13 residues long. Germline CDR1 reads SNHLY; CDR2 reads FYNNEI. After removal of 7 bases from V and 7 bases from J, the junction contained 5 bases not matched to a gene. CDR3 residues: CASTRDRENEQFF. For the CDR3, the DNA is TGTGCCAGCACCCGGGACAGGGAAAATGAGCAGTTCTTC.

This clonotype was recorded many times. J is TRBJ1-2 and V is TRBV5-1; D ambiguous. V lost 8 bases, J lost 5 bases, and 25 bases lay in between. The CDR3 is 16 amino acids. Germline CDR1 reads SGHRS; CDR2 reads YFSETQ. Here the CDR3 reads CARVGMSSWSGYGYTF. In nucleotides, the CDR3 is TGCGCCAGAGTTGGTATGTCGAGTTGGAGTGGATATGGCTACACCTTC.